Listed here are 18 T cell receptor beta chains from one sample, sequenced in a study of graft-versus-host responses after intestinal transplantation. Generated by immunoSEQ multiplex PCR, the TCRdb table keeps only in-frame clones and is missing some. The repertoire holds just over 20,000 clones, with roughly 89% as singletons. Here the sequenced sample was PBMCs, taken just over 64 days after intestinal transplantation. The receptors originated from a human patient who received an intestinal transplant, so some T cells may come from the graft donor.

The chain employs TRBV27 and TRBJ2-2, with unresolved D. V was shortened by 2 bases and J by 4 bases, with 2 bases between the two germline ends. CDR3 length: 12 amino acids. CDR1 and CDR2 from the germline V gene are MNHEY and SMNVEV (reference sequence). As DNA, the CDR3 is TGTGCCAGCAGTTTAACCACCGGGGAGCTGTTTTTT. This gives the protein CASSLTTGELFF.

This chain links TRBV27 with TRBJ1-1; D perhaps matches TRBD1 (6 bases). V lost 10 bases to trimming and J lost 6 bases, with 18 bases between them. This CDR3 contains 13 residues. Germline assignment: CDR1 MNHEY and CDR2 SMNVEV (reference sequence). CDR3 residues: CATVSQGTAEAFF. DNA of the CDR3: TGTGCCACCGTATCGCAGGGGACGGCTGAAGCTTTCTTT.

J is TRBJ2-3 and V is TRBV27; D unresolved. Germline V gene data show CDR1 as MNHEY and CDR2 as SMNVEV (reference sequence). The CDR3 is made up of 12 amino acids. The V and J ends lost 5 bases and 0 bases respectively, with 3 bases between them. The CDR3 nucleotides read TGTGCCAGCAGTCCTAGCACAGATACGCAGTATTTT. This sequence encodes CASSPSTDTQYF.

The chain has TRBV6-5 and TRBJ2-3; D ambiguous. The CDR3 spans 11 residues. V dropped 8 bases and J dropped 6 bases, with 9 bases sitting between them. CDR1 and CDR2 from the germline V gene are MNHEY and SVGAGI. CDR3 region: CASLAGDTQYF. CDR3 in DNA: TGTGCCAGCCTTGCTGGGGATACGCAGTATTTT.

This clone was counted between two and nine times. This chain links TRBV7-6 with TRBJ1-1, with a possible D match to TRBD1 (6 bases). V dropped 1 base and J dropped 1 base, with 10 bases sitting between them. The CDR3 is 15 amino acids. Germline V gives CDR1 SGHVS, CDR2 FNYEAQ. The CDR3 DNA follows: TGTGCCAGCAGCTTAGAGGGAGGGGGGAACACTGAAGCTTTCTTT. This encodes CASSLEGGGNTEAFF.

CDR3 sequence (DNA): TGCGCCAGCAGCTCGGGTGATACGCAGTATTTT. Its translation: CASSSGDTQYF. The V and J genes are TRBV5-1 and TRBJ2-3; no definite D call. CDR1 is SGHRS, CDR2 YFSETQ, per germline. The CDR3 is made up of 11 amino acids. V lost 3 bases and J 6 bases, leaving 5 bases between the germline ends.

In its sample, this clone was seen a few times. The chain couples TRBV6-1 to TRBJ2-5, with D uncertain. V was trimmed by 1 base and J by 1 base, leaving 10 bases between them. The CDR3 extends over 15 amino acids. Looked up from germline, CDR1 is MNHNS and CDR2 is SASEGT. In DNA form, the CDR3 reads TGTGCCAGCAGTGAAGGGGTGGGCAGCCAAGAGACCCAGTACTTC. Its translation is CASSEGVGSQETQYF.

Here the CDR3 reads CASSSQTGVRTDTQYF. The DNA of the CDR3 is TGTGCCAGTAGTAGCCAGACAGGGGTGAGAACAGATACGCAGTATTTT. The chain uses TRBV19 and TRBJ2-3; 8 bases map to TRBD1. In germline, CDR1 is LNHDA, CDR2 SQIVND (reference sequence). This CDR3 spans 16 amino acids. V gave up 4 bases and J gave up 3 bases; unmatched junction bases: 9.

This clone was picked up one time. In DNA, the CDR3 is TGTGCCAGCAGCTTAGGGCTCTACACTGAAGCTTTCTTT. Its translation: CASSLGLYTEAFF. The chain carries TRBV7-2 and TRBJ1-1; D call uncertain. Germline loops: CDR1 SGHTA, CDR2 FQGNSA. Trimming removed 1 base from V and 3 bases from J, with 6 bases in between. This CDR3 spans 13 amino acids.

This clone was detected only once. This chain uses TRBV19 with TRBJ2-7, with TRBD1 identical over 7 bases. Looked up from germline, CDR1 is LNHDA and CDR2 is SQIVND (reference sequence). The CDR3 runs 12 residues. The V gene end was trimmed by 5 bases and the J gene end by 6 bases; junction bases not matched to a gene: 4. CDR3 in DNA: TGTGCCAGTAGTCTCAACAGGGGCGAGCAGTACTTC. Translating gives CASSLNRGEQYF. The complete variable domain, with remaining parts taken from reference TRBV19 and TRBJ2-7, reads DGGITQSPKYLFRKEGQNVTLSCEQNLNHDAMYWYRQDPGQGLRLIYYSQIVNDFQKGDIAEGYSVSREKKESFPLTVTSAQKNPTAFYLCASSLNRGEQYFGPGTRLTVT.

This clone has just one count. The chain combines TRBV15 with TRBJ2-3, with D possibly matching TRBD2 (5 bases). Germline loops: CDR1 LNHNV, CDR2 YYDKDF (reference sequence). The V gene lost 5 bases and the J gene lost 3 bases, with 12 bases spanning the gap. This CDR3 is built from 14 residues. The CDR3 sequence is CATSRRGQTDTQYF. CDR3 bases: TGTGCCACCAGCCGCCGCGGGCAGACAGATACGCAGTATTTT.

The chain links TRBV19 to TRBJ2-3; D may be TRBD1 (6 bases). From germline, CDR1 is LNHDA and CDR2 SQIVND (reference sequence). This CDR3 region has 15 residues. V lost 6 bases to trimming and J lost 4 bases, with 17 bases between them. CDR3 protein: CASRARQDHADTQYF. The CDR3, as DNA: TGTGCCAGTAGAGCCCGACAGGACCACGCAGATACGCAGTATTTT. Variable domain in full (rest from reference TRBV19 and TRBJ2-3): DGGITQSPKYLFRKEGQNVTLSCEQNLNHDAMYWYRQDPGQGLRLIYYSQIVNDFQKGDIAEGYSVSREKKESFPLTVTSAQKNPTAFYLCASRARQDHADTQYFGPGTRLTVL.

The rearrangement uses TRBV5-5 and TRBJ2-7; D call uncertain. V was pared by 1 base and J by 1 base, with 3 bases between. In germline, CDR1 is SGHKS, CDR2 YYEKEE (reference sequence). The CDR3 is 12 amino acids. As DNA, the CDR3 is TGTGCCAGCAGCTTGACTTCCTACGAGCAGTACTTC. Translating gives CASSLTSYEQYF.

This clone has just one count. The chain employs TRBV14 and TRBJ2-6; D is possibly TRBD1 (6 bases). V lost 2 bases, J lost 0 bases, and 14 bases lay in between. Germline values: CDR1 SGHDN, CDR2 FVKESK. There are 18 residues in the CDR3. The CDR3 DNA follows: TGTGCCAGCAGCCAACTCTTGGGACATTCCTCTGGGGCCAACGTCCTGACTTTC. Translation: CASSQLLGHSSGANVLTF. Based on the CDR3 plus reference TRBV14 and TRBJ2-6, the full variable domain is EAGVTQFPSHSVIEKGQTVTLRCDPISGHDNLYWYRRVMGKEIKFLLHFVKESKQDESGMPNNRFLAERTGGTYSTLKVQPAELEDSGVYFCASSQLLGHSSGANVLTFGAGSRLTVL.

The chain links TRBV5-5 to TRBJ1-1; D possibly corresponds to TRBD1 (5 bases). V was shortened by 4 bases and J by 11 bases, with 18 bases between the two germline ends. Germline-derived CDR1 and CDR2 are SGHKS and YYEKEE (reference sequence). CDR3 length equals 13 residues. The CDR3 DNA follows: TGTGCCAGCAGCCCTCCTCCCGGGACGGACGCTTTCTTT. It yields the protein CASSPPPGTDAFF.

The chain has TRBV27 and TRBJ2-2; 11 bases fit TRBD2. Germline loops: CDR1 MNHEY, CDR2 SMNVEV (reference sequence). The CDR3 runs 17 residues. V gave up 6 bases and J gave up 0 bases; unmatched junction bases: 6. CDR3 DNA sequence: TGTGCCAGCAGGACCACTAGCGGGGGTTCGAACACCGGGGAGCTGTTTTTT. Translation gives CASRTTSGGSNTGELFF.

The genes are TRBV10-3 and TRBJ1-5, with D unclear. Germline values: CDR1 ENHRY, CDR2 SYGVKD. V was clipped by 3 bases and J by 10 bases, with 7 bases between them. The CDR3 has 11 residues. The CDR3 loop is CAISEGFPQHF. Here the CDR3 DNA reads TGTGCCATCAGTGAAGGGTTCCCCCAGCATTTT.

The chain carries TRBV28 and TRBJ2-1; D is possibly TRBD2 (6 bases). CDR1 is MDHEN and CDR2 is SYDVKM in the germline V gene. This CDR3 contains 15 residues. Deletions cut 3 bases from V and 4 bases from J, with 13 bases between. The CDR3 loop reads CASSLGLDAYNEQFF. The CDR3 DNA follows: TGTGCCAGCAGTTTGGGACTCGACGCATACAATGAGCAGTTCTTC.